Listed here are 30 T cell receptor beta chains from one sample, sequenced in a study of long-term antiretroviral therapy in people with HIV. Researchers report immunoSEQ v3.0 was run at survey level. The repertoire was sequenced with immunoSEQ multiplex PCR; TCRdb's copy has only in-frame clones and lacks some. This table has 38,000 or so clones, around 85% appearing once. The sample consisted of unsorted PBMCs, taken 1.5 years after starting antiretroviral therapy. Every receptor here comes from a man aged 18 to 30 with HIV.

This rearrangement joins TRBV5-5 to TRBJ1-4; TRBD1 might be the D (5 bases). Trimming removed 0 bases at V and 8 bases at J, with 14 bases between. The CDR3 length is 15 residues. Germline V gives CDR1 SGHKS, CDR2 YYEKEE (reference sequence). DNA of the CDR3: TGTGCCAGCAGCTTGGGTCCAGGGTTATCGGAAAAACTGTTTTTT. Encoded protein: CASSLGPGLSEKLFF. The complete variable domain, with remaining parts taken from reference TRBV5-5 and TRBJ1-4, reads DAGVTQSPTHLIKTRGQQVTLRCSPISGHKSVSWYQQVLGQGPQFIFQYYEKEERGRGNFPDRFSARQFPNYSSELNVNALLLGDSALYLCASSLGPGLSEKLFFGSGTQLSVL.

The V and J genes are TRBV5-1 and TRBJ1-2, with 7 bases fitting TRBD1. The CDR3 loop spans 14 amino acids. The germline CDR1 and CDR2 sequences are SGHRS and YFSETQ. The V segment lost 4 bases and the J segment 5 bases; nucleotides outside the gene matches: 8. The CDR3: CASSESQGKYGYTF. The CDR3 DNA reads as TGCGCCAGCAGCGAATCACAGGGGAAGTATGGCTACACCTTC.

The CDR3 loop reads CATSRVFHSGANVLTF. CDR3 DNA sequence: TGTGCCACCAGCAGAGTTTTCCACTCTGGGGCCAACGTCCTGACTTTC. This rearrangement joins TRBV15 to TRBJ2-6, with D uncertain. Germline V gene lookup returns CDR1 LNHNV and CDR2 YYDKDF (reference sequence). Trimming shortened V by 1 base and J by 0 bases, and 7 bases separated the two germline ends. The CDR3 contains 16 residues. Supplemented by reference TRBV15 and TRBJ2-6, the full variable domain reads DAMVIQNPRYQVTQFGKPVTLSCSQTLNHNVMYWYQQKSSQAPKLLFHYYDKDFNNEADTPDNFQSRRPNTSFCFLDIRSPGLGDTAMYLCATSRVFHSGANVLTFGAGSRLTVL.

V and J are TRBV5-1 and TRBJ2-2; D is possibly TRBD1 or TRBD2 (5 bases each). The CDR3 runs 15 residues. Trimming took 0 bases from V and 6 from J, leaving 12 bases between them. Germline V gene data show CDR1 as SGHRS and CDR2 as YFSETQ. This CDR3 reads CASSLALWGSGELFF. The CDR3 bases are TGCGCCAGCAGCTTGGCTCTGTGGGGGTCCGGGGAGCTGTTTTTT.

V is TRBV2 and J is TRBJ2-2, with 7 bases that match TRBD2. V lost 3 bases to trimming and J lost 4 bases; unmatched junction nucleotides: 5. The CDR3 runs to 15 residues. Per germline, CDR1 SNHLY and CDR2 FYNNEI. CDR3 DNA sequence: TGTGCCAGCAGTGAGGTGGGGGAGGGCACCGGGGAGCTGTTTTTT. Translation: CASSEVGEGTGELFF.

The J gene is TRBJ2-7, the V gene TRBV11-2; D gene unclear. Germline V gene data show CDR1 as SGHAT and CDR2 as FQNNGV. The CDR3 has 15 residues. The V end was cut by 2 bases, the J end by 3 bases, with 14 bases between. The CDR3 coding sequence is TGTGCCAGCAGCTTACAAGAGGTGTTAGGCTACGAGCAGTACTTC. Its protein product is CASSLQEVLGYEQYF. The full variable domain, with the rest looked up from reference TRBV11-2 and TRBJ2-7, is EAGVAQSPRYKIIEKRQSVAFWCNPISGHATLYWYQQILGQGPKLLIQFQNNGVVDDSQLPKDRFSAERLKGVDSTLKIQPAKLEDSAVYLCASSLQEVLGYEQYFGPGTRLTVT.

This clone came up once. V and J are TRBV6-5 and TRBJ2-3; 10 positions agree with TRBD2. J gave up 4 bases and V 2 bases, and 6 bases lay outside the gene matches. The CDR3 has 16 residues. CDR1 and CDR2 (germline): MNHEY, SVGAGI. Here the CDR3 DNA reads TGTGCCAGCAGTTACGGGCTAGCGGGAGTTTCAGATACGCAGTATTTT. This gives the protein CASSYGLAGVSDTQYF.

The V and J genes are TRBV27 and TRBJ1-2; D unclear. The length of the CDR3 is 13 residues. V was pared by 5 bases and J by 2 bases, with 9 bases between. Germline V lookup: CDR1 MNHEY, CDR2 SMNVEV (reference sequence). The CDR3 DNA follows: TGTGCCAGCAGTGGTCATGGCAACTATGGCTACACCTTC. Protein product: CASSGHGNYGYTF.

V gene TRBV5-6 combines with J gene TRBJ1-1, with D unresolved. The CDR3 loop spans 14 amino acids. V dropped 0 bases and J dropped 0 bases, with 6 bases sitting between them. CDR1 is SGHDT, CDR2 YYEEEE, per germline. CDR3 sequence: CASSLGTLNTEAFF. The CDR3, as DNA: TGTGCCAGCAGCTTGGGCACCCTGAACACTGAAGCTTTCTTT.

The rearrangement links TRBV28 to TRBJ1-5; maybe TRBD1 (5 bases). Per germline, CDR1 MDHEN and CDR2 SYDVKM. V gave up 6 bases and J gave up 4 bases, with 16 bases separating them. There are 15 residues in the CDR3. The CDR3 loop is CASRGEGTANQPQHF. The CDR3 DNA sequence: TGTGCCAGCAGGGGGGAGGGGACTGCTAATCAGCCCCAGCATTTT.

The chain uses TRBV18 and TRBJ1-3, with 7 bases matching TRBD1. Germline CDR1 KGHSH, CDR2 LQKENI. V lost 5 bases, J lost 0 bases, and 4 bases stayed unmatched. The CDR3 sequence is 15 residues long. CDR3 protein: CASSEDRFSGNTIYF. In DNA, the CDR3 is TGTGCCAGCTCAGAGGACAGGTTCTCTGGAAACACCATATATTTT.

The V gene is TRBV7-8, the J gene TRBJ2-2; no reliable D call. The CDR3 has 13 residues. The germline V gene encodes CDR1 SGHVS and CDR2 FQNEAQ. Trimming pared 5 bases from V and 8 bases from J, leaving 12 bases between. CDR3 DNA: TGTGCCAGCAGCCCGTCCAGTTCGGGGGAGCTGTTTTTT. It yields the protein CASSPSSSGELFF. The variable domain in full, completed from reference TRBV7-8 and TRBJ2-2, reads GAGVSQSPRYKVAKRGQDVALRCDPISGHVSLFWYQQALGQGPEFLTYFQNEAQLDKSGLPSDRFFAERPEGSVSTLKIQRTQQEDSAVYLCASSPSSSGELFFGEGSRLTVL.

The V call is TRBV7-2, the J call TRBJ2-7; D is possibly TRBD1 (6 bases). Germline V CDR1 and CDR2: SGHTA, FQGNSA. The CDR3 covers 15 residues. Trimming stripped 1 base from V and 7 bases from J, with 17 bases between. The CDR3 sequence: CASSLEGGQGMEQYF. The CDR3 DNA follows: TGTGCCAGCAGCTTAGAAGGGGGTCAGGGGATGGAGCAGTACTTC.

The V and J genes are TRBV5-1 and TRBJ2-7, with 9 bases that match TRBD1. Germline V gives CDR1 SGHRS, CDR2 YFSETQ. The CDR3 has 12 amino acids. With 4 bases clipped from V and 4 bases from J, the junction kept 0 bases outside the gene matches. CDR3 residues: CASSGQGYEQYF. CDR3 bases: TGCGCCAGCAGCGGACAGGGGTACGAGCAGTACTTC. Based on the CDR3 plus reference TRBV5-1 and TRBJ2-7, the full variable domain is KAGVTQTPRYLIKTRGQQVTLSCSPISGHRSVSWYQQTPGQGLQFLFEYFSETQRNKGNFPGRFSGRQFSNSRSEMNVSTLELGDSALYLCASSGQGYEQYFGPGTRLTVT.

J is TRBJ2-7 and V is TRBV5-6, with D possibly being TRBD2 (6 bases). CDR3 length: 14 amino acids. The V end lost 4 bases, the J end lost 1 base, and 12 bases lay between the germline ends. Per the germline V gene, CDR1 is SGHDT and CDR2 is YYEEEE. The DNA of the CDR3 is TGTGCCAGCAGCCTCCGCCGGGGGTCCTACGAGCAGTACTTC. Translating gives CASSLRRGSYEQYF.

Here the CDR3 DNA reads TGCAGCGTGGCGGACAGGGATTATCGAAACACCATATATTTT. Amino acids: CSVADRDYRNTIYF. J is TRBJ1-3 and V is TRBV29-1; 8 bases are shared with TRBD1. Germline CDR1 reads SQVTM; CDR2 reads ANQGSEA. V lost 6 bases, J lost 5 bases, and 9 bases stayed unmatched. The CDR3 is 14 residues long.

A single count supports this clone. The chain couples TRBV11-2 to TRBJ1-4, with unresolved D. Per germline, CDR1 SGHAT and CDR2 FQNNGV. The germline V and J ends were trimmed by 3 bases and 4 bases, with 6 bases remaining between them. The CDR3 consists of 13 residues. The CDR3: CASSLIVNEKLFF. Written as DNA, the CDR3 is TGTGCCAGCAGCTTGATAGTTAATGAAAAACTGTTTTTT.

CDR3 in amino acids: CASYPGTSGRDEQYF. The CDR3 DNA follows: TGTGCCAGCTATCCCGGGACTAGCGGGAGAGACGAGCAGTACTTC. The rearrangement joins TRBV28 to TRBJ2-7; 14 bases are shared with TRBD2. The CDR3 loop spans 15 amino acids. CDR1 is MDHEN and CDR2 is SYDVKM in the germline V gene. V shed 8 bases and J 5 bases; nucleotides not matched to a gene: 8.

The chain employs TRBV6-5 and TRBJ2-7; 8 bases align to TRBD1. In germline, CDR1 is MNHEY, CDR2 SVGAGI. The junction had 7 bases not matched to a gene; V was cut back by 6 bases and J by 6 bases. The CDR3 length is 13 residues. DNA for the CDR3: TGTGCCAGCAGCCGAAATACAGGGGGCGAGCAGTACTTC. Residues: CASSRNTGGEQYF.

The rearrangement joins TRBV7-9 to TRBJ2-7; a weak D match, TRBD1 (6 bases). V was pared by 5 bases and J by 0 bases, with 17 bases between. The V gene's germline CDR1 is SEHNR and CDR2 FQNEAQ (reference sequence). The length of the CDR3 is 16 residues. The CDR3 loop reads CASSPPQGPSSYEQYF. In DNA form, the CDR3 reads TGTGCCAGCAGCCCGCCTCAGGGGCCGTCCTCCTACGAGCAGTACTTC.

V is TRBV19 and J is TRBJ2-1, with TRBD1 as a possible D gene (5 bases). Trimming stripped 3 bases from V and 1 base from J, with 7 bases between. Germline V gene sequence: CDR1 LNHDA, CDR2 SQIVND (reference sequence). The CDR3 loop spans 14 amino acids. This CDR3 is CASSIQGSYNEQFF. For the CDR3, the DNA is TGTGCCAGTAGTATCCAGGGATCCTACAATGAGCAGTTCTTC.

CDR3: CASSYSGGGYTF. The CDR3 DNA reads as TGTGCCAGCAGTTACTCTGGGGGCGGCTACACCTTC. The V and J genes are TRBV6-5 and TRBJ1-2; TRBD1 might be the D (6 bases). The CDR3 spans 12 residues. V lost 0 bases and J lost 8, with 7 bases in between. CDR1 and CDR2 from the germline V gene are MNHEY and SVGAGI.

V is TRBV18 and J is TRBJ1-1; 7 bases map to TRBD1. J was trimmed by 1 base and V by 5 bases; bases with no gene match: 4. This CDR3 spans 14 amino acids. Germline V gives CDR1 KGHSH, CDR2 LQKENI. The CDR3 loop is CASSFDRANTEAFF. As DNA, the CDR3 is TGTGCCAGCTCATTCGACAGGGCGAACACTGAAGCTTTCTTT. Based on the CDR3 plus reference TRBV18 and TRBJ1-1, the full variable domain is NAGVMQNPRHLVRRRGQEARLRCSPMKGHSHVYWYRQLPEEGLKFMVYLQKENIIDESGMPKERFSAEFPKEGPSILRIQQVVRGDSAAYFCASSFDRANTEAFFGQGTRLTVV.

This clone was counted only a few times. The chain carries TRBV7-8 and TRBJ2-7, with D unclear. The V end was cut by 0 bases, the J end by 4 bases, with 10 bases between. Germline loops: CDR1 SGHVS, CDR2 FQNEAQ. The CDR3 runs to 14 residues. CDR3 sequence reads: CASSLAGIGYEQYF. In DNA form, the CDR3 reads TGTGCCAGCAGCTTAGCGGGAATAGGGTACGAGCAGTACTTC.

The rearrangement links TRBV10-3 to TRBJ2-1; a weak D match, TRBD1 (5 bases). Trimming shortened V by 2 bases and J by 1 base, and 9 bases separated the two germline ends. From germline, CDR1 is ENHRY and CDR2 SYGVKD. CDR3 length: 15 amino acids. The CDR3 spells CAISEAQGSYNEQFF. For the CDR3, the DNA is TGTGCCATCAGTGAGGCGCAGGGATCCTACAATGAGCAGTTCTTC.

V usage is TRBV11-2 and J usage is TRBJ1-2; 8 positions agree with TRBD1. The germline gives CDR1 SGHAT, CDR2 FQNNGV. The CDR3 loop spans 15 amino acids. Trimming at V came to 1 base and at J to 6 bases, leaving 7 bases not matched to a gene. The CDR3 spells CASSLARTGLHGYTF. In nucleotides, the CDR3 is TGTGCCAGCAGCTTAGCGCGGACAGGGCTTCATGGCTACACCTTC.

The gene calls are TRBV28 and TRBJ1-4; no firm D call. This CDR3 comprises 16 residues. The germline V and J ends were trimmed by 5 bases and 0 bases, with 13 bases remaining between them. Germline CDR1 and CDR2: MDHEN and SYDVKM. CDR3 DNA: TGTGCCAGCAGTCCTCTAGGTTCTGCAACTAATGAAAAACTGTTTTTT. This codes for CASSPLGSATNEKLFF.

This clone came up a few times. V and J are TRBV6-6 and TRBJ2-7; D is undetermined. The V gene's germline CDR1 is MNHNY and CDR2 SVGAGI (reference sequence). The CDR3 consists of 12 residues. V was shortened by 7 bases and J by 2 bases, with 9 bases between the two germline ends. CDR3 region: CASMGLTYEQYF. CDR3 nucleotide sequence: TGTGCCAGCATGGGCCTTACCTACGAGCAGTACTTC.

The chain employs TRBV7-9 and TRBJ2-7; D is possibly TRBD1 or TRBD2 (5 bases each). V was pared by 1 base and J by 0 bases, with 19 bases between. The germline V gene encodes CDR1 SEHNR and CDR2 FQNEAQ (reference sequence). The CDR3 has 18 residues. The DNA for the CDR3 is TGTGCCAGCAGCTTAGTGGGACGAGCAGGACACCCCTCCTACGAGCAGTACTTC. Translating it yields CASSLVGRAGHPSYEQYF. Based on the CDR3 plus reference TRBV7-9 and TRBJ2-7, the full variable domain is DTGVSQNPRHKITKRGQNVTFRCDPISEHNRLYWYRQTLGQGPEFLTYFQNEAQLEKSRLLSDRFSAERPKGSFSTLEIQRTEQGDSAMYLCASSLVGRAGHPSYEQYFGPGTRLTVT.

V is TRBV27 and J is TRBJ2-3; 11 bases are shared with TRBD2. V lost 6 bases, J lost 1 base, and 6 bases stayed unmatched. The CDR3 totals 16 residues. CDR1 and CDR2 (germline): MNHEY, SMNVEV (reference sequence). The DNA of the CDR3 is TGTGCCAGCAGCGGACTAGCGGGCGTACGCACAGATACGCAGTATTTT. This encodes CASSGLAGVRTDTQYF.